This T cell receptor beta chain was sequenced during a study of T cell repertoires in cytomegalovirus infection. TCRdb reprocessed the reads with MiXCR, giving one entry per CDR3 protein. This repertoire shows hundreds of thousands of distinct CDR3 sequences, 15% to 20% found once; its top ten account for about 12%. V lost 0 bases, J lost 5 bases, and 13 bases lay in between. Germline CDR1 and CDR2: MGHRA and YSYEKL. This CDR3 has 16 amino acids. This clonotype was counted between two and nine times. Sample: PBMCs. This chain links TRBV4-1 with TRBJ1-4; D perhaps matches TRBD1 (5 bases). This clonotype was obtained from a human donor in good health (CMV status not recorded). Some clones in this sample may be carry-over from other donors' samples. CDR3 DNA: TGCGCCAGCAGCCAAGAATCTGCGGGGCCAAATGAAAAACTGTTTTTT. The encoded protein is CASSQESAGPNEKLFF.